The 7 T cell receptor beta chains presented below share a single source sample, sequenced in a study of CD8+ T cells in alopecia areata. Once RNA had been extracted, it was reverse transcribed into cDNA to act as the sequencing template. Here immunoSEQ multiplex PCR was the method, and the copy in TCRdb shows in-frame clones only, minus some. This table has about 200,000 clones, roughly three fifths appearing once. Sequencing was done on a sample of CD8+ T cells sorted from blood. The receptors were gathered from a human donor in good health.

The V and J genes are TRBV7-9 and TRBJ2-7, with 7 nucleotides matching TRBD1. The ends lost 1 base at V and 2 bases at J; junction bases unmatched: 11. The length of the CDR3 is 17 residues. CDR1 is SEHNR and CDR2 is FQNEAQ in the germline V gene (reference sequence). The CDR3 spells CASSLGGGTGDPYEQYF. Here the CDR3 DNA reads TGTGCCAGCAGCTTAGGGGGCGGTACAGGGGATCCCTACGAGCAGTACTTC.

The chain recombines TRBV4-3 with TRBJ2-3, with D perhaps matching TRBD1 (5 bases). Germline V CDR1 and CDR2: LGHNA, YSLEER. Trimming took off 1 base at V and 0 bases at J, with 8 bases between the two ends. This CDR3 has 15 residues. DNA of the CDR3: TGCGCCAGCAGCCAAGTGGCAGGGAGCACAGATACGCAGTATTTT. Its translation: CASSQVAGSTDTQYF.

The sample holds many counts of this clone. The genes are TRBV9 and TRBJ2-7; 10 bases match TRBD2. V lost 1 base and J lost 9; bases outside the gene matches: 13. Germline CDR1 SGDLS, CDR2 YYNGEE. The CDR3 consists of 16 residues. As DNA, the CDR3 is TGTGCCAGCAGCGTATCTAGCGGGGGCCCCGTCGATGTGCAGTACTTC. Residues: CASSVSSGGPVDVQYF.

The V call is TRBV7-9, the J call TRBJ2-5; 10 bases are a match to TRBD2. The junction had 8 bases not matched to a gene; V was cut back by 5 bases and J by 5 bases. CDR3 length equals 15 residues. CDR1 SEHNR and CDR2 FQNEAQ come from the germline V gene (reference sequence). The CDR3 coding sequence is TGTGCCAGCAGCCCCAGCGGGGGGGTTGCCGAGACCCAGTACTTC. Translating gives CASSPSGGVAETQYF. Combining the CDR3 with reference TRBV7-9 and TRBJ2-5 gives the whole variable domain DTGVSQNPRHKITKRGQNVTFRCDPISEHNRLYWYRQTLGQGPEFLTYFQNEAQLEKSRLLSDRFSAERPKGSFSTLEIQRTEQGDSAMYLCASSPSGGVAETQYFGPGTRLLVL.

This clone was found many times. The V and J genes are TRBV15 and TRBJ1-2; 9 bases match TRBD1. Looked up from germline, CDR1 is LNHNV and CDR2 is YYDKDF (reference sequence). This CDR3 comprises 14 residues. V was pared by 6 bases and J by 7 bases, with 9 bases of the junction left unmatched. In DNA, the CDR3 is TGTGCCACCAGGCTCGACAGGGGGTCTTCTGGCTACACCTTC. Translation gives CATRLDRGSSGYTF.

The chain combines TRBV6-5 with TRBJ2-1; 7 positions match TRBD1. V lost 5 bases and J lost 2; bases outside the gene matches: 3. The germline V gene has CDR1 MNHEY and CDR2 SVGAGI. This CDR3 region has 14 residues. The CDR3 coding sequence is TGTGCCAGCAGTCCTCAGGGGGCCTACAATGAGCAGTTCTTC. This codes for CASSPQGAYNEQFF.

The chain joins TRBV27 to TRBJ2-3; D gene ambiguous. The CDR3 spans 13 residues. V gave up 6 bases and J gave up 4 bases, with 11 bases separating them. CDR1 and CDR2 (germline): MNHEY, SMNVEV (reference sequence). The CDR3 spells CASSPLRADTQYF. The CDR3 nucleotides are TGTGCCAGCAGCCCCCTTCGGGCAGATACGCAGTATTTT.